A single sample is the source of the 26 T cell receptor beta chains below, sequenced in a study of T cell changes during pregnancy in multiple sclerosis. Sequenced by immunoSEQ multiplex PCR; TCRdb stores in-frame clones only, minus some. The repertoire includes 40,000 or so clones, roughly 91% of them detected once, and almost 7% sits in the top ten. The sample here was CD8+ T cells from peripheral blood mononuclear cells, taken in the third trimester of pregnancy. These receptors were taken from a female donor with multiple sclerosis, enrolled in a pregnancy study.

The V call is TRBV27, the J call TRBJ1-5, with 11 nucleotides matching TRBD1. Losses at the gene ends were 5 bases for V and 6 bases for J; bases not matched to a gene: 3. The germline V gene encodes CDR1 MNHEY and CDR2 SMNVEV (reference sequence). The CDR3 runs to 14 residues. The CDR3 loop reads CASSGTGGIQPQHF. CDR3 sequence (DNA): TGTGCCAGCAGTGGGACAGGGGGGATTCAGCCCCAGCATTTT.

The CDR3 loop reads CASSSKDRGNEKLFF. In DNA form, the CDR3 reads TGTGCCAGCAGCTCCAAGGACAGGGGGAATGAAAAACTGTTTTTT. The chain combines TRBV13 with TRBJ1-4, with TRBD1 matching 10 bases. V dropped 4 bases and J dropped 5; count of bases not matched to a gene: 4. Germline V lookup: CDR1 PRHDT, CDR2 FYEKMQ (reference sequence). The CDR3 runs to 15 residues. Full variable domain (rest looked up from reference TRBV13 and TRBJ1-4): AAGVIQSPRHLIKEKRETATLKCYPIPRHDTVYWYQQGPGQDPQFLISFYEKMQSDKGSIPDRFSAQQFSDYHSELNMSSLELGDSALYFCASSSKDRGNEKLFFGSGTQLSVL.

The chain has TRBV6-6 and TRBJ2-2; D is perhaps TRBD2 (5 bases). Trimming stripped 6 bases from V and 7 bases from J, with 12 bases between. CDR3 size: 13 residues. Germline V gives CDR1 MNHNY, CDR2 SVGAGI (reference sequence). The CDR3 is CASSPVEGGELFF. The CDR3 DNA is TGTGCCAGCAGCCCTGTTGAGGGCGGGGAGCTGTTTTTT.

The chain recombines TRBV6-6 with TRBJ1-2; D unclear. Per germline, CDR1 MNHNY and CDR2 SVGAGI (reference sequence). Trimming left V 7 bases short and J 0 bases short, with 12 bases between. The length of the CDR3 is 14 residues. For the CDR3, the DNA is TGTGCCAGCATCTGGGCCCCAGCTAACTATGGCTACACCTTC. Translated, it gives CASIWAPANYGYTF.

The chain links TRBV6-5 to TRBJ2-7; TRBD1 aligns across 9 bases. Trimming at V came to 2 bases and at J to 4 bases, leaving 6 bases not matched to a gene. Germline-derived CDR1 and CDR2 are MNHEY and SVGAGI. This CDR3 has 15 amino acids. The CDR3, as DNA: TGTGCCAGCAGTTACCCGGGACAGGGACCGTACGAGCAGTACTTC. It codes for CASSYPGQGPYEQYF.

As regards this clone: Other DNA sequences in the same sample also yield this CDR3. The chain uses TRBV4-3 and TRBJ2-7; a weak D match, TRBD1 (5 bases). Germline V CDR1 and CDR2: LGHNA, YSLEER. With 0 bases removed from V and 4 bases from J, the gap between germline ends came to 7 bases. This CDR3 comprises 13 residues. The CDR3 bases are TGCGCCAGCAGCCAAGATCAGGGTTACGAGCAGTACTTC. Encoded protein: CASSQDQGYEQYF.

On this clone: Other DNA sequences of this sample code for an identical CDR3. The chain recombines TRBV9 with TRBJ1-2, with a tentative D call TRBD1 (5 bases). CDR3 length equals 14 residues. V lost 0 bases, J lost 3 bases, and 9 bases lay in between. Looked up from germline, CDR1 is SGDLS and CDR2 is YYNGEE. This CDR3 reads CASSVGGGDYGYTF. CDR3 in DNA: TGTGCCAGCAGCGTAGGCGGGGGGGACTATGGCTACACCTTC.

This clone came up a few times. The V call is TRBV27, the J call TRBJ2-5; 15 nucleotides match TRBD2. This CDR3 spans 16 amino acids. Germline V lookup: CDR1 MNHEY, CDR2 SMNVEV (reference sequence). V dropped 0 bases and J dropped 5; count of bases not matched to a gene: 1. The CDR3, as DNA: TGTGCCAGCAGTTTATCAGGGACTAGCGGGGGGGAGACCCAGTACTTC. This codes for CASSLSGTSGGETQYF.

The chain is built from TRBV27 and TRBJ1-3; 9 bases line up with TRBD1. This CDR3 is built from 16 residues. CDR1 is MNHEY and CDR2 is SMNVEV in the germline V gene (reference sequence). J was trimmed by 2 bases and V by 6 bases; bases with no gene match: 8. The CDR3 region has the DNA TGTGCCAGCAGACTGGCCGGGACAGGGCCTGGAAACACCATATATTTT. Its protein product is CASRLAGTGPGNTIYF.

This chain links TRBV19 with TRBJ1-1; D might be TRBD1 (5 bases). Germline values: CDR1 LNHDA, CDR2 SQIVND (reference sequence). Trimming removed 6 bases from V and 1 base from J, with 15 bases in between. This CDR3 contains 15 residues. CDR3 in amino acids: CASSTLQQENTEAFF. The CDR3 DNA is TGTGCCAGTAGCACCCTACAACAGGAGAACACTGAAGCTTTCTTT.

This chain joins TRBV20-1 and TRBJ2-7; D ambiguous. Germline assignment: CDR1 DFQATT and CDR2 SNEGSKA (reference sequence). The CDR3 spans 11 residues. Trimming took off 5 bases at V and 6 bases at J, with 11 bases between the two ends. The DNA for the CDR3 is TGCAGTGCTTGGTGGGCTTCCGAGCAGTACTTC. It translates to CSAWWASEQYF.

This clone came up once. The V call is TRBV13, the J call TRBJ1-1; no reliable D call. This CDR3 is 13 amino acids long. The germline V gene encodes CDR1 PRHDT and CDR2 FYEKMQ (reference sequence). The ends were cut back, 2 bases at V and 1 base at J, with 5 bases in the middle. CDR3 in amino acids: CASSLSRNTEAFF. CDR3 nucleotides: TGTGCCAGCAGCTTAAGCCGGAACACTGAAGCTTTCTTT.

This CDR3 reads CASRVGGSETQYF. CDR3 DNA: TGTGCCAGCAGGGTAGGGGGTTCAGAGACCCAGTACTTC. This sequence joins TRBV28 and TRBJ2-5; possible D gene TRBD1, 6 bases. The CDR3 runs 13 residues. Germline V CDR1 and CDR2: MDHEN, SYDVKM. V shed 6 bases and J shed 4 bases, with 12 bases lying between them. Full variable domain (missing parts from reference TRBV28 and TRBJ2-5): DVKVTQSSRYLVKRTGEKVFLECVQDMDHENMFWYRQDPGLGLRLIYFSYDVKMKEKGDIPEGYSVSREKKERFSLILESASTNQTSMYLCASRVGGSETQYFGPGTRLLVL.

V usage is TRBV13 and J usage is TRBJ1-2; 7 bases fit TRBD1. The germline V gene has CDR1 PRHDT and CDR2 FYEKMQ (reference sequence). The CDR3 is 16 amino acids. V trimming: 1 base; J trimming: 3 bases; junction bases outside the gene matches: 8. CDR3 DNA: TGTGCCAGCAGCTTAGCCCGACAGGGACCTTACTATGGCTACACCTTC. This codes for CASSLARQGPYYGYTF.

The chain joins TRBV9 to TRBJ2-1; 8 bases map to TRBD2. Trimming took 0 bases from V and 8 from J; bases not matched to a gene: 7. Germline CDR1 SGDLS, CDR2 YYNGEE. This CDR3 comprises 15 residues. CDR3 DNA sequence: TGTGCCAGCAGCGTAGGAGGGGCTAGCGGGTATGAGCAGTTCTTC. Protein product: CASSVGGASGYEQFF.

This clone was observed a single time. V gene TRBV4-1 combines with J gene TRBJ1-5; D is perhaps TRBD1 (6 bases). CDR1 is MGHRA, CDR2 YSYEKL, per germline. The CDR3 is made up of 17 amino acids. Trimming pared 0 bases from V and 1 base from J, leaving 13 bases between. The chain's CDR3 is CASSQERQVVSNQPQHF. The CDR3 coding sequence is TGCGCCAGCAGCCAAGAGAGACAGGTTGTCAGCAATCAGCCCCAGCATTTT.

The V and J genes are TRBV13 and TRBJ1-2; 9 nucleotides match TRBD1. The CDR3 sequence is 15 residues long. The ends lost 4 bases at V and 1 base at J; junction bases unmatched: 4. CDR1 PRHDT and CDR2 FYEKMQ come from the germline V gene (reference sequence). CDR3 protein: CASSSADRGNYGYTF. CDR3 nucleotides: TGTGCCAGCAGCTCCGCGGACAGGGGTAACTATGGCTACACCTTC.

The chain joins TRBV19 to TRBJ1-2; D uncertain. The CDR3 covers 16 residues. In germline, CDR1 is LNHDA, CDR2 SQIVND (reference sequence). The V gene lost 3 bases and the J gene lost 4 bases, with 18 bases spanning the gap. The CDR3, as DNA: TGTGCCAGTAGTATGAGGGAAAGATCCCCAAGCTATGGCTACACCTTC. It specifies CASSMRERSPSYGYTF.

This chain connects TRBV7-3 to TRBJ2-1; 7 bases are a match to TRBD2. Germline trimming cut 2 bases from V and 2 bases from J; bases unmatched to any gene: 6. The CDR3 extends over 16 amino acids. Germline lookup yields CDR1 SGHTA and CDR2 FQGTGA. The CDR3 coding sequence is TGTGCCAGCAGCTTATGGGGGGGTCCGGCCTACAATGAGCAGTTCTTC. This translates into CASSLWGGPAYNEQFF.

This chain uses TRBV28 with TRBJ2-7; 12 positions agree with TRBD2. Germline-derived CDR1 and CDR2 are MDHEN and SYDVKM. With V trimmed by 6 bases and J by 7 bases, 16 bases remained unmatched. This CDR3 is built from 17 residues. The CDR3 nucleotides read TGTGCCAGCAGCCCGCCATTGGGGCTAGCGGGGGGGCGGGAGCAGTACTTC. Amino acids: CASSPPLGLAGGREQYF.

The V and J genes are TRBV5-6 and TRBJ2-2; TRBD2 is a possible D gene (5 bases). The V gene lost 4 bases and the J gene lost 8 bases, with 9 bases spanning the gap. This CDR3 is 12 amino acids long. Germline V gives CDR1 SGHDT, CDR2 YYEEEE. CDR3 bases: TGTGCCAGCAGCGGTACTAGAGGGGAGCTGTTTTTT. Amino acids: CASSGTRGELFF.

The rearrangement joins TRBV9 to TRBJ2-2; 8 bases align to TRBD1. This CDR3 spans 16 amino acids. V was pared by 0 bases and J by 3 bases, with 4 bases of the junction left unmatched. Germline CDR1 is SGDLS and CDR2 is YYNGEE. Here the CDR3 reads CASSVDGQGHTGELFF. CDR3 coding DNA: TGTGCCAGCAGCGTAGACGGACAGGGACACACCGGGGAGCTGTTTTTT.

The chain is built from TRBV4-3 and TRBJ1-2, with D unclear. The length of the CDR3 is 15 residues. V lost 0 bases and J 3 bases, leaving 11 bases between the germline ends. CDR1 and CDR2 from the germline V gene are LGHNA and YSLEER. In nucleotides, the CDR3 is TGCGCCAGCAGCCAAGATTGGGCTTCCTACTATGGCTACACCTTC. Amino acids: CASSQDWASYYGYTF.

V and J are TRBV6-1 and TRBJ2-5; possible D gene TRBD1, 6 bases. The V and J ends lost 1 base and 5 bases respectively, with 8 bases between them. CDR1 and CDR2 (germline): MNHNS, SASEGT. The CDR3 length is 13 residues. CDR3 DNA sequence: TGTGCCAGCAGTGAAGGGGGGCACGAGACCCAGTACTTC. This codes for CASSEGGHETQYF.

The V and J genes are TRBV6-4 and TRBJ2-1, with 8 bases that match TRBD1. The length of the CDR3 is 15 residues. Per germline, CDR1 MRHNA and CDR2 SNTAGT. J lost 8 bases, V lost 1 base, and 7 bases had no gene match. CDR3 nucleotides: TGTGCCAGCAGTGACTTCCCGGACAGGGCCGATGAGCAGTTCTTC. Translation gives CASSDFPDRADEQFF.

This chain connects TRBV13 to TRBJ1-4, with TRBD1 identical over 8 bases. Germline loops: CDR1 PRHDT, CDR2 FYEKMQ (reference sequence). The CDR3 runs to 13 residues. After removal of 6 bases from V and 4 bases from J, the junction contained 1 base not matched to a gene. The chain's CDR3 is CASRGQDNEKLFF. For the CDR3, the DNA is TGTGCCAGCAGGGGACAGGATAATGAAAAACTGTTTTTT.